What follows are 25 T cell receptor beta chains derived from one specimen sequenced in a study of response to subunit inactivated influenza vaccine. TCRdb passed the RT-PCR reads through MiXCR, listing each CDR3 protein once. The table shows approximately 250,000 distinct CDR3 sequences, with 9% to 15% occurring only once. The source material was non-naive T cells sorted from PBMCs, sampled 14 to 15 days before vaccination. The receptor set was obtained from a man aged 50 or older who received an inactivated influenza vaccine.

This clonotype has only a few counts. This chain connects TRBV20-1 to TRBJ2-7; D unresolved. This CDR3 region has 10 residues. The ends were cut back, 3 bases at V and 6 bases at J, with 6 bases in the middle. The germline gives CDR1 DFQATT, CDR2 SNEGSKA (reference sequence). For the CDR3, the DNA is TGCAGTGCTAGTCAGTTCGAGCAGTACTTC. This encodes CSASQFEQYF.

CDR3 DNA: TGTGCCAGCAATCGGGCACCCAATTCACCCCTCCACTTT. The encoded protein is CASNRAPNSPLHF. The chain carries TRBV7-2 and TRBJ1-6; no firm D call. The CDR3 sequence is 13 residues long. Deletions cut 7 bases from V and 7 bases from J, with 11 bases between. CDR1 is SGHTA and CDR2 is FQGNSA in the germline V gene.

The CDR3 spells CASSPKVRGPGANVLTF. CDR3 sequence (DNA): TGTGCCAGCAGCCCTAAGGTTAGGGGGCCTGGGGCCAACGTCCTGACTTTC. J is TRBJ2-6 and V is TRBV7-9; 7 bases map to TRBD1. With 5 bases clipped from V and 2 bases from J, the junction kept 9 bases outside the gene matches. CDR1 is SEHNR, CDR2 FQNEAQ, per germline (reference sequence). The CDR3 runs to 17 residues.

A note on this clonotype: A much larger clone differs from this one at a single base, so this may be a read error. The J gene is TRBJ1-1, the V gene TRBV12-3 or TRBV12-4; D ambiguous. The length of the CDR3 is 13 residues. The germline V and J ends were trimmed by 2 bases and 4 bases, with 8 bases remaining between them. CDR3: CASSLTSGTEAFF. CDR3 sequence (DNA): TGTGCCAGCAGTTTAACAAGCGGCACTGAAGCTTTCTTT.

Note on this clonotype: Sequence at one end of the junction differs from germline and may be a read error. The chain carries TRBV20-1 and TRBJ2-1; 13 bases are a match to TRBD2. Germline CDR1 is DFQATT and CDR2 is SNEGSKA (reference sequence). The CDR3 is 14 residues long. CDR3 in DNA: TGCAGTGTTGCGACTAGCGGGGGGTACAATGAGAAGTTCTTC. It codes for CSVATSGGYNEKFF.

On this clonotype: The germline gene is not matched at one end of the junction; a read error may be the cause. CDR3 nucleotide sequence: TGCGCCAGCAGCTTGTCTTACGACATCTACAATGAGCACTTCTTC. Translation gives CASSLSYDIYNEHFF. The chain is built from TRBV5-1 and TRBJ2-1; D is uncertain. Per germline, CDR1 SGHRS and CDR2 YFSETQ. This CDR3 spans 15 amino acids.

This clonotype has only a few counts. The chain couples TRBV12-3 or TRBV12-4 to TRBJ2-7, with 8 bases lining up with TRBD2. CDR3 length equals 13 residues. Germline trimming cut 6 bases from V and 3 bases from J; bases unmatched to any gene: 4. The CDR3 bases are TGTGCCAGCAGACTAGCGGAGATCTACGAGCAGTACTTC. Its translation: CASRLAEIYEQYF.

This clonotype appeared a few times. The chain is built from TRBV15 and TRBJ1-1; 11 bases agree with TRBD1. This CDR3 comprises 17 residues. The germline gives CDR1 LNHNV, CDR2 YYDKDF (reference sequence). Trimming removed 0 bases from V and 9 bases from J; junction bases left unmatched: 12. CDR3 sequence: CATSREFLTGQGDQAFF. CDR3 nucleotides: TGTGCCACCAGCAGAGAATTTCTGACGGGACAGGGGGACCAAGCTTTCTTT.

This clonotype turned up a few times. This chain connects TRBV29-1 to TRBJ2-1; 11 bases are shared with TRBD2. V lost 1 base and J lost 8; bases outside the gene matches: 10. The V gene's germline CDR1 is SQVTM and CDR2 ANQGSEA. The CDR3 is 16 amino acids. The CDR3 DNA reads TGCAGCGTTGAAGGTTTAACTAGCGGGAGATTGGATGAGCAGTTCTTC. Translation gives CSVEGLTSGRLDEQFF.

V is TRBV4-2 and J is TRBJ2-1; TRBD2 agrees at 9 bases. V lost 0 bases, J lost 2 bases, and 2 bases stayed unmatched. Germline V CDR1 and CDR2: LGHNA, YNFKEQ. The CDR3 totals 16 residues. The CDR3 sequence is CASSQEASGAYNEQFF. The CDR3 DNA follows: TGTGCCAGCAGCCAAGAGGCTAGCGGGGCCTACAATGAGCAGTTCTTC.

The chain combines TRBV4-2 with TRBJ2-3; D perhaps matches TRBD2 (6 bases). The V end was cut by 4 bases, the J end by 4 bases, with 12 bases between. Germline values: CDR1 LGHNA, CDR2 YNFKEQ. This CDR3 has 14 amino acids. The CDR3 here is CASSRGEVSDTQYF. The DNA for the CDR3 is TGTGCCAGCAGCCGCGGGGAGGTCTCAGATACGCAGTATTTT.

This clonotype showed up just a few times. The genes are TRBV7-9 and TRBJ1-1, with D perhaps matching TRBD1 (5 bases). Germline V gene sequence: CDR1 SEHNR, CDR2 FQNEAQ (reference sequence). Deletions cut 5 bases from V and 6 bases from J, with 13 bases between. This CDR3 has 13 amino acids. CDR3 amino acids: CASSDSGSSEAFF. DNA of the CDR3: TGTGCCAGCAGCGACAGTGGGTCCTCTGAAGCTTTCTTT. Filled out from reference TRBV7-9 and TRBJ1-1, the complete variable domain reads DTGVSQNPRHKITKRGQNVTFRCDPISEHNRLYWYRQTLGQGPEFLTYFQNEAQLEKSRLLSDRFSAERPKGSFSTLEIQRTEQGDSAMYLCASSDSGSSEAFFGQGTRLTVV.

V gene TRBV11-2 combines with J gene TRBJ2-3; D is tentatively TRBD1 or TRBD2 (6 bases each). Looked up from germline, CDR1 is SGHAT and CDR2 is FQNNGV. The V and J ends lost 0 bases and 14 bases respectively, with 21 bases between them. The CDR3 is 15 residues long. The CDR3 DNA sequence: TGTGCCAGCAGCTTAGATATGTCGGGGGCCGATCCCTGGTATTTT. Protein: CASSLDMSGADPWYF.

The CDR3 nucleotides read TGTGCCAGCAGGTCCCGGGGAGCGCTGAAAGAGACCCAGTACTTC. Encoded protein: CASRSRGALKETQYF. The chain is built from TRBV3-1 and TRBJ2-5; maybe TRBD2 (5 bases). The germline CDR1 and CDR2 sequences are LGHDT and YNNKEL (reference sequence). The length of the CDR3 is 15 residues. Trimming took 6 bases from V and 3 from J, leaving 17 bases between them.

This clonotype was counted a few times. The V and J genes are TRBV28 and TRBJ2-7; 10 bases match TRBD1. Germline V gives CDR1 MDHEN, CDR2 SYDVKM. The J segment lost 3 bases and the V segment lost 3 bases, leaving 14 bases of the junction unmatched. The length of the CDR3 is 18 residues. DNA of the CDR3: TGTGCCAGCAGTTTGCCGGGACAGGGGATTCTCGGACACTACGAGCAGTACTTC. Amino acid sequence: CASSLPGQGILGHYEQYF.

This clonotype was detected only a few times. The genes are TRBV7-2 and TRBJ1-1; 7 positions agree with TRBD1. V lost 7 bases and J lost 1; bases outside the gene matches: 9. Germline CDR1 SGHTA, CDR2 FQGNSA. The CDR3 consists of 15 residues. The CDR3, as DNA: TGTGCCAGCATACCCCTTGGGACAGAGAACACTGAAGCTTTCTTT. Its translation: CASIPLGTENTEAFF.

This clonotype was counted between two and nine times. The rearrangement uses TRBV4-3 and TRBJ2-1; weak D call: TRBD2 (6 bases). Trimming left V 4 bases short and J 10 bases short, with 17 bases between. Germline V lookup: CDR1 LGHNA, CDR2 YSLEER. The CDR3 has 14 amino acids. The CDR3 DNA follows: TGCGCCAGCAGCCCCCTCGGGCGGGGCGGAGAGCAGTTCTTC. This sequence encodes CASSPLGRGGEQFF.

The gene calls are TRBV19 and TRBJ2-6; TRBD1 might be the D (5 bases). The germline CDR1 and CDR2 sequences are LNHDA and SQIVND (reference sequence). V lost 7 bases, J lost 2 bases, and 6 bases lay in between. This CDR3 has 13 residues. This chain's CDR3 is CASTGPGANVLTF. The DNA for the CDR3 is TGTGCCAGTACAGGGCCTGGGGCCAACGTCCTGACTTTC.

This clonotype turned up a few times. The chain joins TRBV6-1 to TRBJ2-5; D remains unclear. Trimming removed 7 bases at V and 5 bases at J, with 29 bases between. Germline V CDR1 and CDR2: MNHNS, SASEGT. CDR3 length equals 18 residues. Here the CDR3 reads CASIPNRHQVTQGETQYF. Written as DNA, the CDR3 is TGTGCCAGCATCCCAAACCGACATCAAGTTACGCAAGGGGAGACCCAGTACTTC.

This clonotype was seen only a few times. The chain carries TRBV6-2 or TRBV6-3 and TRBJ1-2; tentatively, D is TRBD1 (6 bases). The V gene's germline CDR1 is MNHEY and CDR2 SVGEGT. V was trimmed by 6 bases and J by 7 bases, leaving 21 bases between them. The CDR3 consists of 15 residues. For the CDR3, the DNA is TGTGCCAGCAGAGTCGAGGGGGGGCGAACTTTTGGCTACACCTTC. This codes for CASRVEGGRTFGYTF.

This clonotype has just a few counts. The DNA for the CDR3 is TGTGCCAGCAGGAATAGGAACACTGAAGCTTTCTTT. As protein: CASRNRNTEAFF. J is TRBJ1-1 and V is TRBV5-8; D gene ambiguous. Germline values: CDR1 SGHTS, CDR2 YDEGEE. The V and J ends lost 5 bases and 1 base respectively, with 6 bases between them. The CDR3 has 12 amino acids. Full variable domain (outside the CDR3, taken from reference TRBV5-8 and TRBJ1-1): EAGVTQSPTHLIKTRGQQATLRCSPISGHTSVYWYQQALGLGLQFLLWYDEGEERNRGNFPPRFSGRQFPNYSSELNVNALELEDSALYLCASRNRNTEAFFGQGTRLTVV.

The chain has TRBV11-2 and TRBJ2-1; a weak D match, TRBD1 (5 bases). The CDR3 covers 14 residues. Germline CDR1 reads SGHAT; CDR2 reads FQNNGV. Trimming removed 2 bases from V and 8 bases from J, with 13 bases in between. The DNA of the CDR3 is TGTGCCAGCAGCTTACTATACCAGGGCTATGAGCAGTTCTTC. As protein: CASSLLYQGYEQFF.

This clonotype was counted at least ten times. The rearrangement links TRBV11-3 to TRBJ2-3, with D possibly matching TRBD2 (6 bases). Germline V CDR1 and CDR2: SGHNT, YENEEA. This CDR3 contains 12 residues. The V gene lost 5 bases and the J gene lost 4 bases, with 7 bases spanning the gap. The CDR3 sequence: CASSRLADTQYF. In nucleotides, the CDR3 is TGTGCCAGCAGCCGACTAGCAGATACGCAGTATTTT.

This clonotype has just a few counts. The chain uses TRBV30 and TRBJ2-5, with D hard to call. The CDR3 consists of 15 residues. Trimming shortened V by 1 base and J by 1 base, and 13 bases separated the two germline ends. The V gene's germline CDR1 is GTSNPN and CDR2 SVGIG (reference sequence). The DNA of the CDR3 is TGTGCCTGGAGTGACCCCTTGGCTCCCCAAGAGACCCAGTACTTC. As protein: CAWSDPLAPQETQYF.

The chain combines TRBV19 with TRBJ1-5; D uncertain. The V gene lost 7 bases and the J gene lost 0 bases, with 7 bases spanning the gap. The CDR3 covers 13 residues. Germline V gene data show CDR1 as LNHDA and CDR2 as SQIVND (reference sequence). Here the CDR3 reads CASNDISNQPQHF. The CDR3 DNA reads TGTGCCAGTAACGACATTAGCAATCAGCCCCAGCATTTT.